A few counts support the clone carrying this TCR beta chain. This record belongs to a study of T-cell reconstitution after alpha-beta-depleted transplantation in children. Per the germline V gene, CDR1 is MNHEY and CDR2 is SVGAGI. The CDR3 covers 14 residues. V was cut by 4 bases and J by 1 base, with 11 bases left in between. Preparation of the TCRbeta library involved a method that used unique molecular identifiers. A single record per CDR3 protein comes from TCRdb applying MiXCR to the PCR reads. The top ten hold about 28% of the sample, which has 800,000 to 1,000,000 distinct CDR3 sequences, around 30% seen once.

This receptor was identified in a boy under three years old who had a stem cell transplant for SCID, so the T cells may come from the graft donor. The V gene is TRBV6-5, the J gene TRBJ2-7; D not certain. The specimen comprised PBMCs, mostly from graft donor cells, sampled 360 days after TCRalphabeta/CD19-depleted stem cell transplant. The CDR3 sequence: CASSSVGSSYEQYF. In DNA, the CDR3 is TGTGCCAGCAGTTCAGTTGGGTCTTCCTACGAGCAGTACTTC.